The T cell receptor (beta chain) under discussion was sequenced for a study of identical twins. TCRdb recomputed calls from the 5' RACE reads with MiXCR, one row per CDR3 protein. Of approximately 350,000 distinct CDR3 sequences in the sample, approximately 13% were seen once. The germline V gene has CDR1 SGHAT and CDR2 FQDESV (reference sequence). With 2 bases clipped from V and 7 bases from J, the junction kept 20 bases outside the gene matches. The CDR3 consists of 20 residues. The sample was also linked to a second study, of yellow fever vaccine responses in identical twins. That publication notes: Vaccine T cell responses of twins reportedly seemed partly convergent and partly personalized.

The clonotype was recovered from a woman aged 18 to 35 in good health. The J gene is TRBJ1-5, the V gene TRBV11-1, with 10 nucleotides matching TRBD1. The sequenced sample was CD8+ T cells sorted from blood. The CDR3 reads CASSLYSSRIETGGVQPQHF. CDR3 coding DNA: TGTGCCAGCAGCTTATATTCGTCGCGGATCGAGACAGGGGGCGTCCAGCCCCAGCATTTT.